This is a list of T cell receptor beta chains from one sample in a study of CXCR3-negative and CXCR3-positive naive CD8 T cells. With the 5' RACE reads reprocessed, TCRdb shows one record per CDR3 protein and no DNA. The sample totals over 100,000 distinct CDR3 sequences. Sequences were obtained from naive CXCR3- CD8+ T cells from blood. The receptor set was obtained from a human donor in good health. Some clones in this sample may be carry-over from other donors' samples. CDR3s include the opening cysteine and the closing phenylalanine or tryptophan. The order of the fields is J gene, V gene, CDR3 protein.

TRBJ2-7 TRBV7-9 CASSSAGTGLREQYF
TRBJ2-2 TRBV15 CATSTDLAGGPTGELFF
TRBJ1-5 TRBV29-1 CSVLGQGRDQPQHF
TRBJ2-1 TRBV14 CASSPLTSPYNEQFF
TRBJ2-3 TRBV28 CASSSGLPSRTDTQYF
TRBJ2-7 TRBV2 CAASSPGSYEQYF
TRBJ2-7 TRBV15 CTTSRYGDLGSYEQYF
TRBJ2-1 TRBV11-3 CASAGTSGSNEQFF
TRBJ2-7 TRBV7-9 CASSSPRSPLDEQYF
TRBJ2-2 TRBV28 CASSLPTRGWDGELFF
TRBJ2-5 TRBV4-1 CASSEITSARETQYF
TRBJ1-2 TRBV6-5 CASSPWDSPYGYTF
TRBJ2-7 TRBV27 CASRTGGSEQYF
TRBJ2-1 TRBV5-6 CASSLATSHYNEQFF
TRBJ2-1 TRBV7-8 CASRATSSSYNEQFF
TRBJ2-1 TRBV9 CASSVDGSPSQNNEQFF
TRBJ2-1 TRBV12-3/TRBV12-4 CASSSAGTGSLEQFF
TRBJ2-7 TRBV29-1 CSVVGTVGSYEQYF
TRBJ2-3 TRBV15 CATSRTSTDTQYF